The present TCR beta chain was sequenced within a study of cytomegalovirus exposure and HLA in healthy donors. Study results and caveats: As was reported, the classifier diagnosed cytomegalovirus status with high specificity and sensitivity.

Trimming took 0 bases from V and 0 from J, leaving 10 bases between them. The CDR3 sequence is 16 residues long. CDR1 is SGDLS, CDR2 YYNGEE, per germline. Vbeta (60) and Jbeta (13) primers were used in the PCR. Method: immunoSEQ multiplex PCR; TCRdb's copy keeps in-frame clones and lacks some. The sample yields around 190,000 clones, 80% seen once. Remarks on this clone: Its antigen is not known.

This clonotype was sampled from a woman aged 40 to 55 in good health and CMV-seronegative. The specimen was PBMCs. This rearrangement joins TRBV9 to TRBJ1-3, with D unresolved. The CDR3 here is CASSVGLLDSGNTIYF. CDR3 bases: TGTGCCAGCAGCGTAGGACTTTTGGACTCTGGAAACACCATATATTTT. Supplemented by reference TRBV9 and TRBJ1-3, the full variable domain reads DSGVTQTPKHLITATGQRVTLRCSPRSGDLSVYWYQQSLDQGLQFLIQYYNGEERAKGNILERFSAQQFPDLHSELNLSSLELGDSALYFCASSVGLLDSGNTIYFGEGSWLTVV.